These T cell receptor beta chains were read from a single sample in a study of identifying expanded T cells in peripheral blood. TCRdb keeps only in-frame clones here, not all; method: immunoSEQ multiplex PCR. The table has tens of thousands of clones, 89% seen once. The specimen was blood. The source of these receptors is a person aged 18-70 years in good health. The conserved cysteine and the conserved F or W are not part of the CDR3 here. Fields, in order: D gene, V gene, J gene, CDR3 protein. D genes are given only for firm matches.

NA	TRBV4-1	TRBJ2-1	ASSQDRDNEQF
TRBD1	TRBV5-4	TRBJ1-1	ASSSPGQGNTEAF
NA	TRBV20-1	TRBJ1-1	SAFLHTEAF
TRBD1	TRBV29-1	TRBJ2-7	SAILTGTGRLDEQY
NA	TRBV19	TRBJ1-4	ACATNEKLF
NA	TRBV7-2	TRBJ1-4	ASSLVFNEKLF
TRBD1	TRBV6-1	TRBJ2-1	ASSGGQGIYNEQF
NA	TRBV23-1	TRBJ2-7	AIGGQANYEQY
NA	TRBV18	TRBJ2-3	ASSPSVSSTDTQY
NA	TRBV7-8	TRBJ1-1	ASSSRTGVGSEAF
NA	TRBV5-5	TRBJ1-1	ASSLVAGSTEAF
NA	TRBV30	TRBJ1-1	AWMQGKNTEAF
TRBD1	TRBV7-6	TRBJ1-1	ASSSLQGLEAF
TRBD1	TRBV9	TRBJ2-2	ASSVGGGQGAGELF
NA	TRBV4-3	TRBJ1-5	ASSQVREYSNQPQH
TRBD2	TRBV4-3	TRBJ2-2	ASSPSAGANTGELF
NA	TRBV19	TRBJ2-3	ASSIAALRGRSTDTQY
TRBD2	TRBV11-2	TRBJ2-2	ASTILAGGAGELF
NA	TRBV28	TRBJ1-4	ASSLWPTMNRLNNEKLF
NA	TRBV6-5	TRBJ1-4	ASSYGRGDEKLF
TRBD1	TRBV6-6	TRBJ1-5	ASNMGQGGQPQH
NA	TRBV7-6	TRBJ1-3	ASSPGRHSGNTIY
NA	TRBV13	TRBJ1-1	ASSLGGGLNTEAF
TRBD2	TRBV5-1	TRBJ2-1	ASSEGGLNYNEQF
NA	TRBV25-1	TRBJ2-7	ASSRQGPYEQY
TRBD2	TRBV11-2	TRBJ2-1	ASSSAGGPGNEQF
NA	TRBV6-6	TRBJ2-3	ASSYSGRTTDTQY
NA	TRBV30	TRBJ1-1	AWSGSLNTEAF
TRBD2	TRBV6-4	TRBJ2-1	ASSVGLAGVSYNEQF
NA	TRBV7-3	TRBJ2-3	ASSEGTDPSTDTQY
TRBD1	TRBV29-1	TRBJ1-2	SVEPTGTGANYGYT
NA	TRBV5-5	TRBJ2-1	ASSRQGQHRDEQF
TRBD1	TRBV9	TRBJ2-6	ASSVPRQGSGANVLT
TRBD2	TRBV5-4	TRBJ2-3	ASSRKWGGTSTDTQY
NA	TRBV9	TRBJ2-3	ASSVAGRGASTDTQY
NA	TRBV6-5	TRBJ2-3	ASRRGSIKDTQY
TRBD1	TRBV28	TRBJ2-6	ASSLLQGDGANVLT
NA	TRBV19	TRBJ2-7	ASSISVGRVRQY
NA	TRBV5-1	TRBJ2-1	ASSQVPGEDEQF
TRBD1	TRBV28	TRBJ1-2	ASSFGFRQGQGYT